This is a list of T cell receptor beta chains from one sample in a study of CD8 T cells in ankylosing spondylitis. TCRdb recomputed calls from the 5' RACE reads with MiXCR, one row per CDR3 protein. The data contain a few hundred thousand distinct CDR3 sequences, about 24% of them singletons. Sequenced material: blood, either unsorted or a sorted T cell fraction (not recorded which). The receptor source for this set is a male donor with ankylosing spondylitis or in good health (not recorded which). The CDR3 runs from the conserved cysteine through the conserved F or W. Fields, in order: clone size, D gene, V gene, J gene, CDR3 protein, CDR3 DNA. The D gene is left open where the match is weak. The size of a clone is reported for some rows only, either as once, few or many, or as a class for expanded clones.

clone_size: many; d_call: TRBD2; v_call: TRBV6-1; j_call: TRBJ2-1; cdr3_aa: CASSPRALAANEQFF; cdr3_nt: TGTGCCAGCAGTCCACGGGCCCTAGCGGCCAATGAGCAGTTCTTC
clone_size: -; d_call: -; v_call: TRBV20-1; j_call: TRBJ1-2; cdr3_aa: CSAREHNYGYTF; cdr3_nt: TGCAGTGCTAGAGAACACAACTATGGCTACACCTTC
clone_size: few; d_call: -; v_call: TRBV12-3/TRBV12-4; j_call: TRBJ2-1; cdr3_aa: CASSRQGNQNEQFF; cdr3_nt: TGTGCCAGCTCCCGGCAGGGAAATCAGAATGAGCAGTTCTTC
clone_size: few; d_call: -; v_call: TRBV20-1; j_call: TRBJ2-5; cdr3_aa: CSAEGFQETQYF; cdr3_nt: TGCAGCGCCGAAGGGTTCCAAGAGACCCAGTACTTC
clone_size: many; d_call: -; v_call: TRBV7-9; j_call: TRBJ2-2; cdr3_aa: CASSLGGDIRTGELFF; cdr3_nt: TGTGCCAGCAGCTTAGGTGGGGATATTCGGACCGGGGAGCTGTTTTTT
clone_size: -; d_call: -; v_call: TRBV29-1; j_call: TRBJ1-2; cdr3_aa: CSVDPGEGDYGYTF; cdr3_nt: TGCAGCGTTGATCCCGGCGAAGGCGACTATGGCTACACCTTC
clone_size: few; d_call: -; v_call: TRBV20-1; j_call: TRBJ2-1; cdr3_aa: CSARGVEQFF; cdr3_nt: TGCAGTGCTAGGGGGGTCGAGCAGTTCTTC
clone_size: many; d_call: -; v_call: TRBV7-9; j_call: TRBJ2-3; cdr3_aa: CASSEVSVTDTQYF; cdr3_nt: TGTGCCAGCAGTGAGGTCTCGGTCACAGATACGCAGTATTTT
clone_size: -; d_call: -; v_call: TRBV7-3; j_call: TRBJ2-1; cdr3_aa: CASSFSGTANSEQFF; cdr3_nt: TGTGCCAGCAGCTTTAGCGGGACAGCTAACAGTGAGCAGTTCTTC
clone_size: few; d_call: -; v_call: TRBV30; j_call: TRBJ1-2; cdr3_aa: CAWSVTGGYGYTF; cdr3_nt: TGTGCCTGGAGTGTAACGGGGGGCTATGGCTACACCTTC
clone_size: many; d_call: TRBD2; v_call: TRBV10-3; j_call: TRBJ2-7; cdr3_aa: CAISESGGGEQYF; cdr3_nt: TGTGCCATCAGTGAGTCGGGGGGGGGCGAGCAGTACTTC